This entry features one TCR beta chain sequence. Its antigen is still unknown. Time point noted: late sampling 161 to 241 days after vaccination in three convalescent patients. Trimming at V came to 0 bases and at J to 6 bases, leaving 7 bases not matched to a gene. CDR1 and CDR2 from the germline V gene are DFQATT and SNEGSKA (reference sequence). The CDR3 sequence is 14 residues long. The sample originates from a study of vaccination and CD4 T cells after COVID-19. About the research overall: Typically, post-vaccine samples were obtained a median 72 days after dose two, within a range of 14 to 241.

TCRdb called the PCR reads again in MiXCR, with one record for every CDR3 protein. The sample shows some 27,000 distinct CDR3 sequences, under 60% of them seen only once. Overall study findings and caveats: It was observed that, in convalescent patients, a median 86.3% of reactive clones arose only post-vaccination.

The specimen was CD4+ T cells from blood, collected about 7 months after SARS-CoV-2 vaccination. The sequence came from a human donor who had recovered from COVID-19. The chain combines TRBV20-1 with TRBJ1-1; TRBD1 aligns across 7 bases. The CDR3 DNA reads TGCAGTGCTAGAGAGACAGGGTATGGCGCTGAAGCTTTCTTT. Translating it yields CSARETGYGAEAFF.